This T cell receptor (beta chain) was retrieved from a study of T cells in Graves' hyperthyroidism and ophthalmopathy. Between the trimmed V and J ends, which lost 2 bases and 8 bases, there was a span of 10 bases. From germline, CDR1 is GTSNPN and CDR2 SVGIG (reference sequence). This CDR3 is built from 13 residues. As to this clonotype: Its target is not known.

Overall study findings and caveats: Researchers found most expanded thyroid clonotypes above 0.001 in blood as well. In simple terms, a model built on 13 V-J features told ophthalmopathy apart from stable hyperthyroidism.

Around 9.9 ml of fresh peripheral blood supplied the PBMCs. RNA transcripts gave rise to amplified TCR beta CDR3 regions. First-round RT-PCR with HTBI primers amplified the TCR CDR3 region. TCRdb reprocessed the multiplex PCR reads with MiXCR, giving one entry per CDR3 protein. This sample carries around 450,000 distinct CDR3 sequences, approximately 14% of them seen once, and the ten largest clones take around 7.3%. The sequence was collected from a woman between 18 and 30 years old with Graves' hyperthyroidism. V usage is TRBV30 and J usage is TRBJ1-6, with TRBD1 as a possible D gene (5 bases). Sample: blood. The DNA of the CDR3 is TGTGCCTGGAGTCGGGGGGTGGATTCACCCCTCCACTTT. This sequence encodes CAWSRGVDSPLHF.